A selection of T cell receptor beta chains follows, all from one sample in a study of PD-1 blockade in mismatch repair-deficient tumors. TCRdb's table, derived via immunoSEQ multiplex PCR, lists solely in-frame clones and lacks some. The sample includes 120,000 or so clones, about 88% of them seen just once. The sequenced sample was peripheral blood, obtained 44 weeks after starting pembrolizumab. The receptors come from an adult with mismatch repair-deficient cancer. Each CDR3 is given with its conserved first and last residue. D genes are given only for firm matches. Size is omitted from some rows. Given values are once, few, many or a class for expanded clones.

CDR3aa: CASTRTGEKLFF; CDR3nt: TGTGCCAGCACCAGAACGGGGGAAAAACTGTTTTTT; abundance: .; j_gene: TRBJ1-4; v_gene: TRBV7-2; d_gene: .
CDR3aa: CASGSDQDSAYEQYF; CDR3nt: TGTGCTAGTGGTAGCGACCAGGACAGTGCCTACGAGCAGTACTTC; abundance: few; j_gene: TRBJ2-7; v_gene: TRBV12-5; d_gene: .
CDR3aa: CARRDRETGELFF; CDR3nt: TGTGCCAGACGGGACAGGGAGACCGGGGAGCTGTTTTTT; abundance: .; j_gene: TRBJ2-2; v_gene: TRBV11-2; d_gene: TRBD1
CDR3aa: CASSSGTGTSNEQFF; CDR3nt: TGTGCCAGCAGTTCGGGGACGGGGACGAGCAATGAGCAGTTCTTC; abundance: .; j_gene: TRBJ2-1; v_gene: TRBV6-5; d_gene: .
CDR3aa: CASSFGPAGSYEQYF; CDR3nt: TGTGCCAGCAGCTTTGGTCCAGCGGGAAGCTACGAGCAGTACTTC; abundance: .; j_gene: TRBJ2-7; v_gene: TRBV5-6; d_gene: TRBD2
CDR3aa: CASSYTQGDKNGYTF; CDR3nt: TGTGCCAGCAGTTACACCCAGGGGGATAAGAATGGCTACACCTTC; abundance: once; j_gene: TRBJ1-2; v_gene: TRBV6-6; d_gene: TRBD1
CDR3aa: CASSDSIEQFF; CDR3nt: TGTGCCAGCAGTGATTCGATTGAGCAGTTCTTC; abundance: .; j_gene: TRBJ2-1; v_gene: TRBV6-5; d_gene: .
CDR3aa: CASSQRILDRAPYEQYF; CDR3nt: TGCGCCAGCAGCCAAAGAATCCTCGACAGGGCCCCCTACGAGCAGTACTTC; abundance: .; j_gene: TRBJ2-7; v_gene: TRBV4-1; d_gene: TRBD1
CDR3aa: CASSLAATAANYEQYF; CDR3nt: TGTGCCAGCAGCTTAGCTGCCACGGCCGCCAACTACGAGCAGTACTTC; abundance: .; j_gene: TRBJ2-7; v_gene: TRBV7-2; d_gene: .
CDR3aa: CASSTGQGSPQETQYF; CDR3nt: TGTGCCAGCAGCACCGGACAGGGAAGCCCACAAGAGACCCAGTACTTC; abundance: .; j_gene: TRBJ2-5; v_gene: TRBV7-9; d_gene: TRBD1
CDR3aa: CASSYWTSGAYEQYF; CDR3nt: TGTGCCAGCAGTTATTGGACTAGCGGGGCCTACGAGCAGTACTTC; abundance: .; j_gene: TRBJ2-7; v_gene: TRBV6-5; d_gene: TRBD2
CDR3aa: CAWSPGGFRGNQPQHF; CDR3nt: TGTGCCTGGAGTCCGGGCGGGTTTCGGGGGAATCAGCCCCAGCATTTT; abundance: .; j_gene: TRBJ1-5; v_gene: TRBV30; d_gene: .
CDR3aa: CASSYGGSLNTEAFF; CDR3nt: TGTGCCAGCAGTTACGGGGGGTCTTTGAACACTGAAGCTTTCTTT; abundance: .; j_gene: TRBJ1-1; v_gene: TRBV6-5; d_gene: .
CDR3aa: CAWSVGSQGAKNIQYF; CDR3nt: TGTGCCTGGAGTGTGGGGTCCCAGGGAGCCAAAAACATTCAGTACTTC; abundance: .; j_gene: TRBJ2-4; v_gene: TRBV30; d_gene: .
CDR3aa: CASKNTYLTDTQYF; CDR3nt: TGTGCCAGTAAGAACACCTACCTCACAGATACGCAGTATTTT; abundance: .; j_gene: TRBJ2-3; v_gene: TRBV6-5; d_gene: .
CDR3aa: CASSARGNQPQHF; CDR3nt: TGTGCCAGCAGTGCCAGGGGTAATCAGCCCCAGCATTTT; abundance: .; j_gene: TRBJ1-5; v_gene: TRBV2; d_gene: .
CDR3aa: CASSLPETYEQYF; CDR3nt: TGCGCCAGCAGTCTGCCAGAAACCTACGAGCAGTACTTC; abundance: .; j_gene: TRBJ2-7; v_gene: TRBV23-1; d_gene: .
CDR3aa: CASSLYPGGTNTDTQYF; CDR3nt: TGTGCCAGCAGCTTATATCCAGGGGGGACCAACACAGATACGCAGTATTTT; abundance: .; j_gene: TRBJ2-3; v_gene: TRBV11-2; d_gene: .
CDR3aa: CASSRTQKETQYF; CDR3nt: TGTGCCAGCAGTCGGACGCAGAAAGAGACCCAGTACTTC; abundance: .; j_gene: TRBJ2-5; v_gene: TRBV6-5; d_gene: .
CDR3aa: CASSGLTGISSSYEQYF; CDR3nt: TGTGCCAGCAGCGGACTGACAGGGATTAGTAGCTCCTACGAGCAGTACTTC; abundance: .; j_gene: TRBJ2-7; v_gene: TRBV7-9; d_gene: TRBD1
CDR3aa: CASSHRQTGLPYEQYF; CDR3nt: TGCGCCAGCAGCCACCGACAGACAGGGCTGCCCTACGAGCAGTACTTC; abundance: .; j_gene: TRBJ2-7; v_gene: TRBV4-1; d_gene: TRBD1
CDR3aa: CASTRGAGFYEQYF; CDR3nt: TGTGCCAGCACCCGGGGAGCGGGGTTTTACGAGCAGTACTTC; abundance: .; j_gene: TRBJ2-7; v_gene: TRBV28; d_gene: TRBD2